Listed here is a single T cell receptor beta chain. The source of the sample is a study of CD8+ T cells in alopecia areata. Isolated RNA was reverse transcribed into cDNA used as the sequencing template. Sequenced by immunoSEQ multiplex PCR; TCRdb stores in-frame clones only, minus some. The sample has about 140,000 clones, 86% seen once. The length of the CDR3 is 13 residues. Between the trimmed V and J ends, which lost 2 bases and 5 bases, there was a span of 9 bases. The germline V gene has CDR1 MNHEY and CDR2 SVGAGI. Treatment meaning: oral pan-JAK inhibitor, 5-10 mg twice daily. The clonotype was recovered from a human donor with alopecia areata. Here the sequenced sample was CD8+ T cells sorted from blood, taken at week 4, from a patient treated with tofacitinib. J is TRBJ1-1 and V is TRBV6-5; D not resolved. CDR3 bases: TGTGCCAGCAGTTACATCACAGCTACTGAAGCTTTCTTT. It is translated as CASSYITATEAFF.